These 2 T cell receptor beta chains originate from one sample sequenced in a study of blood T cell repertoires in COVID-19 (dated by TCRdb to 2018 to 2020). Library preparation was by the immunoSEQ multiplex PCR assay. The table comes from immuneACCESS by way of TCRdb, which keeps in-frame sequences with V and J called. Part of the clones is missing from these tables; in studies checked, under half for an unresolved V gene and the rest for unknown reasons. In this sample the table shows roughly 420,000 clones, roughly 90% of which occur a single time. Of the sample, more than 0.9% is held by the ten largest clones. Sequenced sample: PBMCs or T cells enriched from blood (not recorded which). The receptors stem from a woman aged 30 to 39 with acute COVID-19.

The rearrangement uses TRBV12-3 or TRBV12-4 and TRBJ2-6; D call uncertain. The CDR3 is made up of 13 amino acids. Trimming stripped 6 bases from V and 0 bases from J, with 3 bases between. CDR3 amino acids: CASRSSGANVLTF. The CDR3 region has the DNA TGTGCCAGCAGGAGCTCTGGGGCCAACGTCCTGACTTTC.

The chain links TRBV4-1 to TRBJ1-2; TRBD1 matches at 9 bases. The germline V gene encodes CDR1 MGHRA and CDR2 YSYEKL. There are 14 residues in the CDR3. Trimming took 6 bases from V and 8 from J; bases not matched to a gene: 10. Here the CDR3 reads CASSLQGAGAGYTF. The CDR3 bases are TGCGCCAGCAGTCTACAGGGGGCGGGAGCCGGCTACACCTTC.